These 10 T cell receptor beta chains were sequenced from one sample in a study of Ad26.COV2.S vaccination and SARS-CoV-2 variants. Indicated treatment: around 19 received Ad26.COV2.S at low or high dose, single or two shots; roughly five received placebo; per-sample allocation not given. Repertoires come from day 63 after the first vaccine or placebo injection. The table came from immunoSEQ multiplex PCR; TCRdb's copy has only in-frame clones and leaves some out. Of some 460,000 clones listed, approximately 90% are singletons. Material: peripheral blood, obtained in a trial of Ad26.COV2.S vaccine versus placebo. Source of these receptors: a person between 18 and 59 years old who received the Ad26.COV2.S COVID-19 vaccine or a placebo.

The chain combines TRBV19 with TRBJ2-1, with D perhaps TRBD1 or TRBD2 (5 bases each). Germline V gene lookup returns CDR1 LNHDA and CDR2 SQIVND (reference sequence). The CDR3 is made up of 15 amino acids. V was pared by 10 bases and J by 2 bases, with 18 bases between. The CDR3 here is CATQEGSVPYNEQFF. CDR3 coding DNA: TGTGCCACGCAAGAGGGGTCGGTTCCCTACAATGAGCAGTTCTTC.

The CDR3: CASSLVVRVYTGELFF. CDR3 coding DNA: TGTGCCAGCAGCTTAGTGGTTCGGGTGTACACCGGGGAGCTGTTTTTT. The V call is TRBV7-9, the J call TRBJ2-2; D is unresolved. This CDR3 has 16 amino acids. V was pared by 1 base and J by 3 bases, with 12 bases between. Germline V gene data show CDR1 as SEHNR and CDR2 as FQNEAQ (reference sequence).

The J gene is TRBJ1-1, the V gene TRBV6-6, with D unresolved. CDR3 size: 13 residues. V shed 2 bases and J shed 6 bases, with 10 bases lying between them. The germline V gene has CDR1 MNHNY and CDR2 SVGAGI (reference sequence). The CDR3 DNA reads as TGTGCCAGCAGTTACGGCTTTAGTTCTGAAGCTTTCTTT. This sequence encodes CASSYGFSSEAFF.

The chain links TRBV7-2 to TRBJ2-1, with 8 positions matching TRBD2. CDR1 is SGHTA, CDR2 FQGNSA, per germline. The J segment lost 3 bases and the V segment lost 5 bases, leaving 9 bases of the junction unmatched. This CDR3 has 16 amino acids. In DNA, the CDR3 is TGTGCCAGCAGCGCGGTTGGTAGCGGGAACTACAATGAGCAGTTCTTC. The encoded protein is CASSAVGSGNYNEQFF. Full variable domain (outside the CDR3, taken from reference TRBV7-2 and TRBJ2-1): GAGVSQSPSNKVTEKGKDVELRCDPISGHTALYWYRQSLGQGLEFLIYFQGNSAPDKSGLPSDRFSAERTGGSVSTLTIQRTQQEDSAVYLCASSAVGSGNYNEQFFGPGTRLTVL.

The V gene is TRBV19, the J gene TRBJ1-5; 7 bases line up with TRBD1. V lost 5 bases, J lost 2 bases, and 3 bases stayed unmatched. CDR3 length: 14 residues. Germline loops: CDR1 LNHDA, CDR2 SQIVND (reference sequence). This CDR3 reads CASSFTGGNQPQHF. DNA for the CDR3: TGTGCCAGTAGTTTTACAGGGGGCAATCAGCCCCAGCATTTT.

The CDR3 region is CASSLESSRGGYTF. CDR3 bases: TGTGCCAGCAGCTTAGAGTCGAGCCGTGGTGGCTACACCTTC. V and J are TRBV7-9 and TRBJ1-2; D gene ambiguous. Deletions cut 1 base from V and 7 bases from J, with 13 bases between. The CDR3 runs to 14 residues. Germline V gene lookup returns CDR1 SEHNR and CDR2 FQNEAQ (reference sequence).

This clone was picked up one time. The CDR3 spells CASSFRFGEQFF. CDR3 nucleotide sequence: TGCGCCAGCAGCTTTCGGTTTGGTGAGCAGTTCTTC. V usage is TRBV5-1 and J usage is TRBJ2-1; D ambiguous. Germline V gives CDR1 SGHRS, CDR2 YFSETQ. This CDR3 is built from 12 residues. The ends were cut back, 2 bases at V and 9 bases at J, with 9 bases in the middle.

The chain has TRBV24-1 and TRBJ1-5, with D possibly being TRBD1 (5 bases). V was trimmed by 5 bases and J by 4 bases, leaving 14 bases between them. CDR3 size: 15 residues. Germline assignment: CDR1 KGHDR and CDR2 SFDVKD. DNA for the CDR3: TGTGCCACCAGTGGAAGGGGACGGGGGAATCAGCCCCAGCATTTT. Its protein is CATSGRGRGNQPQHF.

This clone occurred once. The chain carries TRBV5-1 and TRBJ2-7, with 10 nucleotides matching TRBD1. The CDR3 totals 19 residues. Unmatched junction bases numbered 16, after V lost 1 base and J lost 3 bases. CDR1 is SGHRS and CDR2 is YFSETQ in the germline V gene. CDR3 protein: CASSLRPRDRGGRNYEQYF. The CDR3, as DNA: TGCGCCAGCAGCTTGAGACCTCGGGACAGGGGTGGTCGGAACTACGAGCAGTACTTC.

The V gene is TRBV7-3, the J gene TRBJ2-2; D unresolved. The CDR3 sequence is 12 residues long. V gave up 5 bases and J gave up 9 bases, with 10 bases separating them. The germline V gene encodes CDR1 SGHTA and CDR2 FQGTGA. CDR3 sequence reads: CASSPGPRELFF. For the CDR3, the DNA is TGTGCCAGCAGCCCGGGCCCCCGGGAGCTGTTTTTT.